This TCR beta chain was observed in a study of OX40 agonist ivuxolimab in advanced cancers. This clone has just one count. Repertoires were generated with immunoSEQ multiplex PCR, while TCRdb's copy carries only in-frame clones and drops some. The sample has about 48,000 clones; 70% to 90% are singletons. V was pared by 3 bases and J by 3 bases, with 6 bases of the junction left unmatched. CDR3 length equals 18 residues. Germline CDR1 SGDLS, CDR2 YYNGEE. Autoimmune disease history or systemic immunosuppression barred patients. This sequence originates from an adult with an advanced solid tumor such as melanoma, head and neck, liver or kidney cancer. This sample comprised CD4+ or CD8+ T cells sorted from blood, obtained in a trial of the OX40 agonist ivuxolimab. The V and J genes are TRBV9 and TRBJ2-4, with 16 bases aligning to TRBD2. The CDR3 reads CASSEGLAGGLDKNIQYF. The CDR3 DNA reads TGTGCCAGCAGCGAGGGACTAGCGGGGGGGCTGGACAAAAACATTCAGTACTTC.